One sample yielded the 14 T cell receptor beta chains listed below, sequenced in a study of T cell responses to AZD1222 COVID-19 vaccine. The data were produced by immunoSEQ multiplex PCR, yet TCRdb's version contains in-frame clones alone and is incomplete. The table records approximately 120,000 clones, about nine tenths of them present only once. Source: peripheral blood, taken on day 0 of AZD1222 vaccination. The receptors were sampled from an adult in good health.

The J gene is TRBJ2-1, the V gene TRBV3-1 (or the pseudogene TRBV3-2); D call uncertain. Trimming shortened V by 2 bases and J by 6 bases, and 11 bases separated the two germline ends. Germline V gene lookup returns CDR1 LGHDT and CDR2 YNNKEL (reference sequence). There are 14 residues in the CDR3. The CDR3 protein is CASSQLGPSNEQFF. For the CDR3, the DNA is TGTGCCAGCAGCCAACTCGGGCCCTCCAATGAGCAGTTCTTC.

This clone was observed a single time. The V gene is TRBV19, the J gene TRBJ1-5; D perhaps matches TRBD1 (6 bases). This CDR3 has 18 residues. V lost 6 bases, J lost 5 bases, and 26 bases lay in between. The germline CDR1 and CDR2 sequences are LNHDA and SQIVND (reference sequence). The CDR3 DNA follows: TGTGCCAGTAGAACCTGGCACAGGGCGGTCGGCAAAGATCAGCCCCAGCATTTT. Encoded protein: CASRTWHRAVGKDQPQHF.

The chain links TRBV9 to TRBJ2-7; D gene uncertain. The CDR3 is 14 amino acids. Germline CDR1 and CDR2: SGDLS and YYNGEE. V shed 4 bases and J shed 2 bases, with 13 bases lying between them. The CDR3 here is CASSPMSGAYEQYF. In DNA, the CDR3 is TGTGCCAGCAGCCCGATGTCAGGCGCCTACGAGCAGTACTTC.

The V and J genes are TRBV5-4 and TRBJ1-1; possible D gene TRBD1, 5 bases. The CDR3 is 20 amino acids. The V and J ends lost 2 bases and 0 bases respectively, with 26 bases between them. Germline V lookup: CDR1 SGHNT, CDR2 YYREEE (reference sequence). CDR3 in DNA: TGTGCCAGCAGCTTCGGAACTCCGGGACGCTTAAACGCCATGAACACTGAAGCTTTCTTT. This translates into CASSFGTPGRLNAMNTEAFF.

This clone has only a few counts. The CDR3 spells CASSLVVTDTQYF. The CDR3 coding sequence is TGTGCCAGCAGCTTAGTAGTAACAGATACGCAGTATTTT. This chain uses TRBV7-2 with TRBJ2-3; D not resolved. Per germline, CDR1 SGHTA and CDR2 FQGNSA. This CDR3 comprises 13 residues. Trimming took off 1 base at V and 3 bases at J, with 5 bases between the two ends.

The rearrangement joins TRBV7-2 to TRBJ1-2, with 10 bases aligning to TRBD1. The V segment lost 5 bases and the J segment 5 bases; nucleotides outside the gene matches: 8. The CDR3 extends over 15 amino acids. Germline assignment: CDR1 SGHTA and CDR2 FQGNSA. CDR3 sequence (DNA): TGTGCCAGCAGCATAGAGACAGGGGGCGGATATGGCTACACCTTC. Its translation: CASSIETGGGYGYTF.

The sample holds a few counts of this clone. The V call is TRBV4-1, the J call TRBJ2-1; 9 nucleotides line up with TRBD1. The junction had 8 bases not matched to a gene; V was cut back by 6 bases and J by 2 bases. CDR1 is MGHRA, CDR2 YSYEKL, per germline. The CDR3 is 16 residues long. Here the CDR3 reads CASSPPGTGTYNEQFF. CDR3 coding DNA: TGCGCCAGCAGTCCCCCCGGGACAGGGACCTACAATGAGCAGTTCTTC.

The chain uses TRBV18 and TRBJ2-1; 11 nucleotides agree with TRBD1. V was pared by 2 bases and J by 9 bases, with 6 bases of the junction left unmatched. The CDR3 is 15 residues long. The germline gives CDR1 KGHSH, CDR2 LQKENI. The chain's CDR3 is CASSPTGTGGAEQFF. The CDR3 region has the DNA TGTGCCAGCTCACCAACCGGGACAGGGGGGGCTGAGCAGTTCTTC. Using reference TRBV18 and TRBJ2-1 for the parts outside the CDR3, the full variable domain is NAGVMQNPRHLVRRRGQEARLRCSPMKGHSHVYWYRQLPEEGLKFMVYLQKENIIDESGMPKERFSAEFPKEGPSILRIQQVVRGDSAAYFCASSPTGTGGAEQFFGPGTRLTVL.

The V gene is TRBV6-1, the J gene TRBJ1-1, with a weak D call TRBD1 (5 bases). CDR1 is MNHNS and CDR2 is SASEGT in the germline V gene. The ends were cut back, 0 bases at V and 1 base at J, with 15 bases in the middle. CDR3 length: 17 amino acids. This CDR3 reads CASSEALMGRENTEAFF. CDR3 coding DNA: TGTGCCAGCAGTGAAGCGCTTATGGGACGGGAGAACACTGAAGCTTTCTTT.

The chain links TRBV18 to TRBJ2-3; tentatively, D is TRBD1 (6 bases). The germline V gene encodes CDR1 KGHSH and CDR2 LQKENI. Deletions cut 3 bases from V and 3 bases from J, with 16 bases between. This CDR3 region has 16 residues. The CDR3 DNA follows: TGTGCCAGCTCACCCCAAGGGGGTTTGGGAACAGATACGCAGTATTTT. Its protein is CASSPQGGLGTDTQYF.

The chain couples TRBV21-1 to TRBJ1-5; TRBD1, the table's D call, was not compared with the DNA. TRBV21-1 is flagged as a pseudogene. The CDR3 contains 20 residues. The CDR3 sequence: CASSKALYGAALFSNQPQHF. The CDR3, as DNA: TGTGCCAGCAGCAAAGCGCTTTATGGGGCAGCCCTATTTAGCAATCAGCCCCAGCATTTT.

The rearrangement links TRBV6-5 to TRBJ1-2; D ambiguous. Looked up from germline, CDR1 is MNHEY and CDR2 is SVGAGI. V lost 6 bases to trimming and J lost 5 bases, with 16 bases between them. This CDR3 is 14 amino acids long. The CDR3 bases are TGTGCCAGCAGCCCAGACCAAAAGGTATATGGCTACACCTTC. The encoded protein is CASSPDQKVYGYTF.

The chain carries TRBV11-2 and TRBJ1-2; no firm D call. CDR3 length equals 13 residues. The germline gives CDR1 SGHAT, CDR2 FQNNGV. Trimming removed 5 bases at V and 2 bases at J, with 9 bases between. In DNA form, the CDR3 reads TGTGCCAGCAGCACCTATAAAAACTATGGCTACACCTTC. It encodes CASSTYKNYGYTF.

This chain links TRBV19 with TRBJ1-1, with TRBD1 matching over 9 bases. This CDR3 has 17 residues. The J segment lost 4 bases and the V segment lost 4 bases, leaving 13 bases of the junction unmatched. Per germline, CDR1 LNHDA and CDR2 SQIVND (reference sequence). CDR3 DNA sequence: TGTGCCAGTAGTACATTTCCGGGACAGGGCGCGGGCACTGAAGCTTTCTTT. It translates to CASSTFPGQGAGTEAFF.